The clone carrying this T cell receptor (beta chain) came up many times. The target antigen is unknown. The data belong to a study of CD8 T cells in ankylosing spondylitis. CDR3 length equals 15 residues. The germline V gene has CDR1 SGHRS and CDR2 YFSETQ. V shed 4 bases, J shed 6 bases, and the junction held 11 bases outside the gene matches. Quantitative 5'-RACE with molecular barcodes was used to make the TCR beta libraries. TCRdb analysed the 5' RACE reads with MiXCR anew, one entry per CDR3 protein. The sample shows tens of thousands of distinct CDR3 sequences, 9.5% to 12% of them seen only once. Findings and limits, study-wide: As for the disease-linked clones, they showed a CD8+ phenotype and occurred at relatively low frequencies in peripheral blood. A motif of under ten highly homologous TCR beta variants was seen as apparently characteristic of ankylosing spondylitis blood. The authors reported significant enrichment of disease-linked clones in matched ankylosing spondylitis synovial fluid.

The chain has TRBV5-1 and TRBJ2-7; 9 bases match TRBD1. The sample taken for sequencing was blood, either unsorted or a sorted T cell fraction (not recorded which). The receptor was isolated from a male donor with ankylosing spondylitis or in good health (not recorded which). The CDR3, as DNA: TGCGCCAGCAGCCTGGCAGGGACAGGGTACGTCGAGCAGTACTTC. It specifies CASSLAGTGYVEQYF.